The present T cell receptor beta chain was sequenced within a study of blood T cell repertoires in COVID-19. Sequencing was performed with immunoSEQ multiplex PCR; in TCRdb, only in-frame clones are kept and a portion is missing. The data contain roughly 240,000 clones, almost 85% of them singletons. V lost 7 bases and J lost 10, with 17 bases in between. CDR1 is MDHEN and CDR2 is SYDVKM in the germline V gene. The CDR3 contains 13 residues. This receptor was obtained from a man aged 45-65 years with COVID-19, enrolled during active disease. The V call is TRBV28, the J call TRBJ1-5, with D unresolved. Source material: peripheral blood. The CDR3 region has the DNA TGTGCCAGCAACCAGGAGGCCGAGGGCCCCCAGCATTTT. This gives the protein CASNQEAEGPQHF.